This TCR beta chain was sequenced during a study of shared clonotypes between healthy human individuals. This CDR3 contains 15 residues. Per the germline V gene, CDR1 is SGDLS and CDR2 is YYNGEE. Trimming removed 0 bases at V and 2 bases at J, with 12 bases between. Several immunoSEQ plates received, in even portions, the genomic DNA of each subset. Using immunoSEQ multiplex PCR, the repertoire was profiled, and TCRdb retains in-frame clones only, with some absent. Found here are roughly 810,000 clones, 90% to 98% of them singletons; the top ten hold approximately 0.2%. This clone has only one observation. The naive CD8 population came from CD45RO-negative cells selected for CCR7, without terminally differentiated effector memory CD45RA+ cells.

The sample was naive CD8+ T cells sorted from blood. V usage is TRBV9 and J usage is TRBJ2-7; D may be TRBD1 (6 bases). This receptor was identified in a man younger than 45 in good health. CDR3 in DNA: TGTGCCAGCAGCGTAGGGGGGCCCCACACCTACGAGCAGTACTTC. Translation gives CASSVGGPHTYEQYF.